Listed below are T cell receptor beta chains from one sample, sequenced in a study of shared clonotypes between healthy human individuals. Profiling relied on immunoSEQ multiplex PCR, and the TCRdb table lists in-frame clones only, not all of them. The sample lists roughly 2,300,000 clones, 85% to 95% seen once, with more than 0.35% in the top ten. The sample taken for sequencing was naive CD4+ T cells from PBMCs. These receptor sequences come from a man aged 18 to 35 in good health. Some clones in this sample may be carry-over from other donors' samples. The CDR3 runs from the conserved cysteine through the conserved F or W. The D gene is left open where the match is weak. A clone size is listed for some rows: how often the clone was seen (once, few, many), or a class if it is expanded.

CASSPSGANEKLFF,TGTGCCAGCTCACCCTCCGGGGCTAATGAAAAACTGTTTTTT,few,-,TRBJ1-4,TRBV18
CASSETGVYGYTF,TGTGCCAGCAGTGAAACAGGGGTCTATGGCTACACCTTC,-,TRBD1,TRBJ1-2,TRBV25-1
CASSQPGGTAGYTF,TGTGCCAGCAGCCAACCGGGGGGGACTGCTGGCTACACCTTC,-,-,TRBJ1-2,TRBV28
CSVDIIILGKNIQYF,TGCAGCGTCGATATTATAATACTCGGCAAAAACATTCAGTACTTC,-,-,TRBJ2-4,TRBV29-1
CASSSQLTGELFF,TGTGCCAGCAGCTCTCAGTTAACCGGGGAGCTGTTTTTT,-,-,TRBJ2-2,TRBV7-3
CASSPPVLSGETQYF,TGTGCCAGCTCACCACCGGTGTTATCGGGAGAGACCCAGTACTTC,-,-,TRBJ2-5,TRBV18
CASTRGGADTEAFF,TGCGCCAGCACCCGTGGGGGCGCGGACACTGAAGCTTTCTTT,-,-,TRBJ1-1,TRBV5-1
CASSKGTSGNEQYF,TGTGCCAGCAGCAAGGGGACTAGCGGAAACGAGCAGTACTTC,-,TRBD2,TRBJ2-7,TRBV7-2
CASNEGGLAPSSYNEQFF,TGTGCCAGCAACGAGGGGGGGCTAGCCCCCTCATCCTACAATGAGCAGTTCTTC,-,-,TRBJ2-1,TRBV5-4
CASSGQLNTEAFF,TGTGCCAGCAGTGGACAGTTGAACACTGAAGCTTTCTTT,-,-,TRBJ1-1,TRBV6-1
CASSHPKGDPKQGEQYF,TGCGCCAGCAGCCACCCCAAGGGAGATCCAAAACAGGGCGAGCAGTACTTC,-,-,TRBJ2-7,TRBV4-1
CSASTGEGYTF,TGCAGTGCTAGTACGGGGGAAGGCTACACCTTC,-,-,TRBJ1-2,TRBV20-1